This passage covers 2 T cell receptor beta chains from one sample sequenced in a study of T-cell memory formation after mild COVID-19. In TCRdb, the 5' RACE reads were re-called with MiXCR into one record per CDR3 protein. The table shows 200,000 to 250,000 distinct CDR3 sequences, with 9% to 10% occurring only once. The sample consisted of PBMCs or a T cell subset sorted from them (not recorded which). The receptors come from a man younger than 35 who had mild COVID-19 (a few samples of this study predate the infection). Cell type and time point are not known.

The chain carries TRBV19 and TRBJ1-5, with 7 positions matching TRBD1. The V gene end was trimmed by 2 bases and the J gene end by 4 bases; junction bases not matched to a gene: 2. The CDR3 spans 14 residues. Germline CDR1 reads LNHDA; CDR2 reads SQIVND (reference sequence). CDR3: CASSIRDSNQPQHF. The DNA of the CDR3 is TGTGCCAGTAGTATACGGGACAGTAATCAGCCCCAGCATTTT. Combining the CDR3 with reference TRBV19 and TRBJ1-5 gives the whole variable domain DGGITQSPKYLFRKEGQNVTLSCEQNLNHDAMYWYRQDPGQGLRLIYYSQIVNDFQKGDIAEGYSVSREKKESFPLTVTSAQKNPTAFYLCASSIRDSNQPQHFGDGTRLSIL.

This chain joins TRBV20-1 and TRBJ2-3, with D perhaps assigned TRBD1 or TRBD2 (5 bases each). CDR1 and CDR2 (germline): DFQATT, SNEGSKA (reference sequence). The CDR3 runs to 14 residues. V gave up 5 bases and J gave up 3 bases, with 15 bases separating them. The CDR3 region has the DNA TGCAGTGCTCCCCGTGGGGGAAGGACAGATACGCAGTATTTT. Amino acid sequence: CSAPRGGRTDTQYF.